The present entry profiles one T cell receptor (beta chain) with its context. The antigen is not known. Generated by immunoSEQ multiplex PCR, the TCRdb table keeps only in-frame clones and is missing some. Of about 3,500 clones in the sample, 45% to 75% are singletons; the top ten hold roughly 20%. The data derive from a study of regulatory dendritic cells for organ transplantation. For the study at large: Monocytes received vitamin D3 on days 0 and 4, IL-10 on day 4.

Sorted T cells were CFSE-labeled and cultured 5 days with allogeneic regulatory or mature dendritic cells at 1:10. Memory T cells were CD45RO+, naive were CD45RA+, sorted by FACS. V was pared by 3 bases and J by 6 bases, with 15 bases between. The CDR3 is 15 residues long. Germline-derived CDR1 and CDR2 are WNHNN and SYGVQD (reference sequence). Study outcomes and limitations: Between individuals, the alloreactive memory CD8+ T cell pool differed considerably.

This receptor was obtained from a human donor in good health. Sequences were obtained from memory CD8+ T cells from blood cultured with dendritic cells. Noted subset: CD45RO+ memory T cells. The V call is TRBV10-1, the J call TRBJ2-4, with TRBD2 as a possible D gene (6 bases). The CDR3 reads CASSERRDCRNIQYF. CDR3 DNA sequence: TGCGCCAGCAGTGAACGCAGGGACTGTCGAAACATTCAGTACTTC.